Below, 22 T cell receptor delta chains from the same sample are listed, as sequenced in a study of gamma-delta T cells after stem cell transplantation (dated by TCRdb to between 2015 and 2016). Libraries were prepared through RT-PCR. The data were produced on an Illumina MiSeq. Identical DNA sequences were merged into single rows after TCRdb reprocessed the public reads with CATT. Within this sample are just over 4,500 delta-chain clones, with around 2% of them counted one time only. The top ten clones comprise about 32% of the sample. The sample consisted of gamma-delta T cells. These receptors were collected from a human donor. It is not recorded whose cells these are; they may come from a transplant donor.

This clone was seen a handful of times. Translating this DNA gives a protein that differs at residue 5 from the TCRdb one, which belongs to a much larger clone; a read error is likely, and the protein shown is this translation. The chain combines TRDV2 with TRDJ3, with 8 bases lining up with TRDD3. This CDR3 has 22 residues. The junction had 19 bases not matched to a gene; V was cut back by 3 bases and J by 1 base. Germline-derived CDR1 and CDR2 are GEAIGNYY and EKD. CDR3 DNA sequence: TGTGCCTGTGACGCGGTTGAATATACTGGGGGTGCCGCGTCCTGGGACACCCGACAGATGTTTTTC. As protein: CACDAVEYTGGAASWDTRQMFF.

As concerns this clone: A far larger clone is off by one base, so a read error is likely. Other DNA variants within this sample encode the same CDR3. The chain has TRDV2 and TRDJ1; a weak D match, TRDD3 (5 bases). CDR1 is GEAIGNYY, CDR2 EKD, per germline. CDR3 length equals 17 residues. V gave up 1 base and J gave up 0 bases, with 17 bases separating them. The CDR3 spells CACDTVGDPEDTDKLIF. CDR3 bases: TGTGCCTGTGACACGGTAGGGGACCCCGAGGACACCGATAAACTCATCTTT.

This clone was seen more than once but under ten times. A far larger clone is a single base away, which makes a read error likely. Within the sample, other DNA sequences also encode this same CDR3. This sequence joins TRDV2 and TRDJ1; 8 positions agree with TRDD3. Germline V gene data show CDR1 as GEAIGNYY and CDR2 as EKD. This CDR3 is built from 19 residues. V lost 1 base to trimming and J lost 6 bases; unmatched junction nucleotides: 21. CDR3 DNA: TGTGCCTGTGACACGGTGCTGGGGGACACCAGGAGGTCTGAGAATAAACTCATCTTT. This sequence encodes CACDTVLGDTRRSENKLIF.

This clone was picked up a small number of times. The protein in TCRdb stems from a much larger clone and differs at residue 10 from this DNA's translation, likely a read error; here the protein is translated from the DNA. Written as DNA, the CDR3 is TGTGCCTGTGACACCTTAAACCTGGGGGGTACGCAAACCGATAAACTCATCTTT. Amino acids: CACDTLNLGGTQTDKLIF. This chain connects TRDV2 to TRDJ1, with 7 bases aligning to TRDD3. The CDR3 extends over 18 amino acids. V dropped 0 bases and J dropped 2; count of bases not matched to a gene: 14. The germline gives CDR1 GEAIGNYY, CDR2 EKD.

To note about this clone: TCRdb records a much larger clone's protein for this DNA, with a difference at residue 4 that likely arises from a read error; the protein given is the translation of the DNA. The chain combines TRDV2 with TRDJ1; 11 nucleotides line up with TRDD3. Germline V gives CDR1 GEAIGNYY, CDR2 EKD. The CDR3 loop spans 20 amino acids. Unmatched junction bases numbered 22, after V lost 5 bases and J lost 3 bases. CDR3 sequence (DNA): TGTGCCTGTGGCACAGTTCCTCACCAGGGGCTGGGGGATACCTCCGATAAACTCATCTTT. It is translated as CACGTVPHQGLGDTSDKLIF.

The rearrangement uses TRDV2 and TRDJ1; 13 bases match TRDD3. This CDR3 is built from 20 residues. The V gene end was trimmed by 0 bases and the J gene end by 4 bases; junction bases not matched to a gene: 16. CDR1 GEAIGNYY and CDR2 EKD come from the germline V gene. CDR3 DNA: TGTGCCTGTGACACCGTCGACAAAACTGGGGGATACGCAGTTAACGATAAACTCATCTTT. Protein product: CACDTVDKTGGYAVNDKLIF.

This clone was seen only a few times. This DNA translates differently at residue 15 from the TCRdb protein, which is that of a much larger clone; a read error is likely, and the protein shown is the DNA's own translation. The rearrangement joins TRDV2 to TRDJ1; 13 bases line up with TRDD3. Germline V gives CDR1 GEAIGNYY, CDR2 EKD. This CDR3 region has 18 residues. CDR3 protein: CACDTVSTGGYDTDRLIF. The CDR3 nucleotides are TGTGCCTGTGACACCGTTTCGACTGGGGGATACGACACCGATAGACTCATCTTT.

Sample share makes this clone medium-sized (0.01 to 0.1%). The sample holds other DNA sequences that translate to the same CDR3. The chain employs TRDV2 and TRDJ1, with 9 bases identical to TRDD3. Germline V gene data show CDR1 as GEAIGNYY and CDR2 as EKD. Trimming removed 5 bases from V and 8 bases from J; junction bases left unmatched: 14. This CDR3 comprises 15 residues. The CDR3 sequence: CACVPLGDGGGKLIF. Written as DNA, the CDR3 is TGTGCCTGTGTCCCCCTGGGGGATGGGGGAGGAAAACTCATCTTT.

Comments on this clone: This likely came from a read error, as a far larger clone is one base away. This same CDR3 is encoded by further DNA sequences in the sample. V usage is TRDV2 and J usage is TRDJ1, with 9 bases identical to TRDD3. CDR1 is GEAIGNYY and CDR2 is EKD in the germline V gene. V was clipped by 0 bases and J by 3 bases; unmatched bases: 4. The CDR3 is made up of 15 amino acids. The CDR3 here is CACDTLGDRSDKLIF. CDR3 bases: TGTGCCTGTGACACCTTGGGGGATAGATCCGATAAACTCATCTTT.

This clone was picked up a small number of times. The chain carries TRDV2 and TRDJ1; 7 bases are a match to TRDD3. V shed 0 bases and J 1 base; nucleotides not matched to a gene: 10. Germline V gives CDR1 GEAIGNYY, CDR2 EKD. CDR3 length: 17 amino acids. The DNA for the CDR3 is TGTGCCTGTGACACCGTGCAATCTGGGGGTCCCACCGATAAACTCATCTTT. Residues: CACDTVQSGGPTDKLIF.

This clone has more than one count but fewer than ten. With a far larger clone one base away, a read error is the likely cause. In the same sample, other DNA sequences code for this CDR3. The chain links TRDV2 to TRDJ1; 10 nucleotides line up with TRDD3. The junction had 29 bases not matched to a gene; V was cut back by 2 bases and J by 0 bases. CDR3 length: 24 residues. The V gene's germline CDR1 is GEAIGNYY and CDR2 EKD. The chain's CDR3 is CACDSLLGDRGGIQGERYTDKLIF. The DNA of the CDR3 is TGTGCCTGTGACAGCCTCCTGGGGGATAGGGGAGGGATACAGGGCGAAAGGTACACCGATAAACTCATCTTT.

This clone occurred a few times. It differs at one base from a far larger clone, so likely a read error. Other DNA sequences within the sample encode an identical CDR3. The chain employs TRDV2 and TRDJ1; D uncertain. Germline values: CDR1 GEAIGNYY, CDR2 EKD. This CDR3 is built from 15 residues. V was clipped by 0 bases and J by 0 bases, with 10 bases between them. Written as DNA, the CDR3 is TGTGCCTGTGACACCCTATCCGGATACACCGATAAACTCATCTTT. Its protein product is CACDTLSGYTDKLIF.

About this clone itself: TCRdb records a much larger clone's protein for this DNA, with a difference at residue 17 that likely arises from a read error; the protein given is the translation of the DNA. V usage is TRDV2 and J usage is TRDJ1; 10 bases align to TRDD3. J was trimmed by 0 bases and V by 2 bases; bases with no gene match: 29. CDR3 length: 24 residues. Germline CDR1 and CDR2: GEAIGNYY and EKD. Here the CDR3 reads CACDSLLGDRGGIQGEGYTDKLIF. CDR3 sequence (DNA): TGTGCCTGTGACAGCCTCCTGGGGGATAGGGGGGGGATACAGGGCGAAGGGTACACCGATAAACTCATCTTT.

In its sample, this clone was seen a few times. Possible read error: a much larger clone is one base away. The chain employs TRDV2 and TRDJ1, with 8 bases matching TRDD3. The junction had 10 bases not matched to a gene; V was cut back by 3 bases and J by 5 bases. The CDR3 loop spans 15 amino acids. The V gene's germline CDR1 is GEAIGNYY and CDR2 EKD. CDR3 DNA: TGTGCCTGTGACGTGGTGGGGGATGCGCAAGATAAACTCATCTTT. Protein sequence: CACDVVGDAQDKLIF.

In regard to this clone: TCRdb records a much larger clone's protein for this DNA, with a difference at residue 6 that likely arises from a read error; the protein given is the translation of the DNA. This same CDR3 is encoded by further DNA sequences in the sample. The chain couples TRDV2 to TRDJ1; 8 bases agree with TRDD3. V lost 0 bases to trimming and J lost 0 bases; unmatched junction nucleotides: 8. There are 17 residues in the CDR3. From germline, CDR1 is GEAIGNYY and CDR2 EKD. The DNA of the CDR3 is TGTGCCTGTGACACCCTGGGGGACCCCGAGGACACCGATAAACTCATCTTT. Translation gives CACDTLGDPEDTDKLIF.

The V call is TRDV2, the J call TRDJ1, with TRDD3 identical over 7 bases. The CDR3 covers 14 residues. V lost 3 bases and J lost 0; bases outside the gene matches: 3. CDR1 is GEAIGNYY, CDR2 EKD, per germline. The CDR3 reads CACDRLGYTDKLIF. DNA for the CDR3: TGTGCCTGTGACCGACTGGGGTACACCGATAAACTCATCTTT.

The chain has TRDV2 and TRDJ1; the match to TRDD3 covers 8 bases. This CDR3 has 18 residues. The J segment lost 0 bases and the V segment lost 3 bases, leaving 14 bases of the junction unmatched. The V gene's germline CDR1 is GEAIGNYY and CDR2 EKD. The DNA for the CDR3 is TGTGCCTGTGACGCGGTTCCAACTGGGGGTTCGTACACCGATAAACTCATCTTT. This encodes CACDAVPTGGSYTDKLIF.

There are a few counts of this clone. This chain links TRDV2 with TRDJ1; perhaps D is TRDD2 or TRDD3 (5 bases each). V lost 5 bases to trimming and J lost 0 bases, with 15 bases between them. The CDR3 sequence is 15 residues long. Germline lookup yields CDR1 GEAIGNYY and CDR2 EKD. The CDR3 is CACVLVGTYTDKLIF. The CDR3 DNA reads TGTGCCTGTGTCCTAGTGGGGACGTACACCGATAAACTCATCTTT.

Points on this clone: TCRdb records a much larger clone's protein for this DNA, with a difference at residue 11 that likely arises from a read error; the protein given is the translation of the DNA. The gene calls are TRDV2 and TRDJ1, with D possibly being TRDD3 (6 bases). The ends were cut back, 0 bases at V and 10 bases at J, with 20 bases in the middle. CDR1 is GEAIGNYY, CDR2 EKD, per germline. This CDR3 is 15 amino acids long. This CDR3 reads CACDTVGDIGDSLIF. CDR3 DNA sequence: TGTGCCTGTGACACCGTTGGAGATATAGGGGATTCACTCATCTTT.

This clone came up a few times. The mismatch at residue 6 between this DNA's translation and the TCRdb protein of a much larger clone likely reflects a read error; the protein shown is translated from the DNA. The chain's CDR3 is CACDTALGDTRRSENKLIF. The CDR3 region has the DNA TGTGCCTGTGACACGGCACTGGGGGACACCAGGAGGTCTGAGAATAAACTCATCTTT. This chain uses TRDV2 with TRDJ1, with 9 bases identical to TRDD3. J lost 6 bases, V lost 1 base, and 20 bases had no gene match. The germline CDR1 and CDR2 sequences are GEAIGNYY and EKD. CDR3 length equals 19 residues.

This clone occurred a few times. One base separates it from a far larger clone, so it is likely a read error. This specimen includes other DNA sequences encoding the same CDR3. The genes are TRDV2 and TRDJ3, with D possibly TRDD3 on 6 matching bases. The CDR3 contains 21 residues. Germline V gene lookup returns CDR1 GEAIGNYY and CDR2 EKD. The V end lost 1 base, the J end lost 2 bases, and 23 bases lay between the germline ends. The CDR3 is CACDTAERGRDNPWDTRQMFF. The CDR3 region has the DNA TGTGCCTGTGACACAGCGGAGAGAGGGAGGGATAACCCCTGGGACACCCGACAGATGTTTTTC.

This clone has more than one count but fewer than ten. TCRdb attributes to this sequence the protein of a much larger clone, which differs from the DNA translation at residue 5; a read error is likely, and the protein displayed is translated from the DNA. The rearrangement joins TRDV2 to TRDJ1; 7 bases are a match to TRDD3. V lost 3 bases and J lost 0; bases outside the gene matches: 12. CDR3 size: 17 residues. The germline V gene encodes CDR1 GEAIGNYY and CDR2 EKD. The CDR3 loop reads CACDAVGDPEDTDKLIF. The CDR3 DNA follows: TGTGCCTGTGACGCGGTGGGGGACCCCGAGGACACCGATAAACTCATCTTT.